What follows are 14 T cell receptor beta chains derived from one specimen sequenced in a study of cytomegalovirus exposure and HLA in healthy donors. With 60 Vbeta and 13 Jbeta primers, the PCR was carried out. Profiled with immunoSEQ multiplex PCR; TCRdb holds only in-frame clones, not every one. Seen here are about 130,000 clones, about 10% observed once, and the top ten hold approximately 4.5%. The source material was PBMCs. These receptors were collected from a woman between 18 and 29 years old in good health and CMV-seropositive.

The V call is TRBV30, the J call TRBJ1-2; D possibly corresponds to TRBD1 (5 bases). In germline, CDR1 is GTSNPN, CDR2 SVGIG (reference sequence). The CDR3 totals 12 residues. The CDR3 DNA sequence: TGTGCGCATACGACAGTGAACTATGGCTACACCTTC. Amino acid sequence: CAHTTVNYGYTF.

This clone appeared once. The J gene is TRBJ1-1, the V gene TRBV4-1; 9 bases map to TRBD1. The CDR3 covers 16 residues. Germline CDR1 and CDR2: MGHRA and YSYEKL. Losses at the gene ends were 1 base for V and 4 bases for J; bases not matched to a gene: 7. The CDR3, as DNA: TGCGCCAGCAGCCAAGGCGGGACAGGGTTGAGCACTGAAGCTTTCTTT. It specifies CASSQGGTGLSTEAFF.

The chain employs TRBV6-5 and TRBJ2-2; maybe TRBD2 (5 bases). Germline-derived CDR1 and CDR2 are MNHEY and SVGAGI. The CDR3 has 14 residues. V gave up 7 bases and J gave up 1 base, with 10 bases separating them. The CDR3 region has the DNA TGTGCCAGCAAGTTAGGACTGAACACCGGGGAGCTGTTTTTT. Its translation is CASKLGLNTGELFF.

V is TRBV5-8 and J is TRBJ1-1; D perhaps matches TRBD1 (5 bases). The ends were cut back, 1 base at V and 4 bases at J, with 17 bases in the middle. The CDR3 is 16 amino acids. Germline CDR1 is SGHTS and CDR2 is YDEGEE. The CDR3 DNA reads TGTGCCAGCAGCTTGACAGGTCACCTAGTAGGCACTGAAGCTTTCTTT. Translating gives CASSLTGHLVGTEAFF.

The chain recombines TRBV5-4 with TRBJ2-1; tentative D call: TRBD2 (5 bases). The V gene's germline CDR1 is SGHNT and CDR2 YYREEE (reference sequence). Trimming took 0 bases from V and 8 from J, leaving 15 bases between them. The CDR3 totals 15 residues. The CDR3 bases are TGTGCCAGCAGCTTGGGGCCCGGGGAAATGGATGAGCAGTTCTTC. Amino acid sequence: CASSLGPGEMDEQFF.

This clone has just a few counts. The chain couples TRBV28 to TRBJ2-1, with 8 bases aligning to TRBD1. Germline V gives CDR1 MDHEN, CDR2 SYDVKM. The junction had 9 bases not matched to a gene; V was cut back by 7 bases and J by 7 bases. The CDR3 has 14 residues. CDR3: CASTLQGVRNEQFF. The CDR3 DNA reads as TGTGCCAGCACGTTACAGGGGGTGAGGAATGAGCAGTTCTTC.

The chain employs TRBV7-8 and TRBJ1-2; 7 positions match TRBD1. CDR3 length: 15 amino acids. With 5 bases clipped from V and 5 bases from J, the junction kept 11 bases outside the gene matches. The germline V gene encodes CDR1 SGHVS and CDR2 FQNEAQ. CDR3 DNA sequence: TGTGCCAGCAGCCAGGAGGGGAAGGGGGCGTATGGCTACACCTTC. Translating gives CASSQEGKGAYGYTF.

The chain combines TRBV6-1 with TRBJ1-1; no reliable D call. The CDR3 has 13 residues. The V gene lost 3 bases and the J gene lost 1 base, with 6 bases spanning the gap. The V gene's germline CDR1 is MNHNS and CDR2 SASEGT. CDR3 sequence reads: CASSDTANTEAFF. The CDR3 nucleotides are TGTGCCAGCAGTGACACAGCGAACACTGAAGCTTTCTTT.

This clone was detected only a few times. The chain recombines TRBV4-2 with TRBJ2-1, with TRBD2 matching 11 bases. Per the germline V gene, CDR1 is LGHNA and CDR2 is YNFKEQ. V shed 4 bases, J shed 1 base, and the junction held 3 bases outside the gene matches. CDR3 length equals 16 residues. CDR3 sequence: CASSPRTSGSYNEQFF. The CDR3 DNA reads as TGTGCCAGCAGCCCCCGGACTAGCGGGTCCTACAATGAGCAGTTCTTC.

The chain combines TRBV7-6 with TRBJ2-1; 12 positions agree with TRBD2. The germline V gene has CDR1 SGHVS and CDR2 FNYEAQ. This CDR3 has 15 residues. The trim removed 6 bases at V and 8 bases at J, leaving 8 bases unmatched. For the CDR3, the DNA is TGTGCCAGCAGAGCCGGACTAGCGGGAAGAGATGAGCAGTTCTTC. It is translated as CASRAGLAGRDEQFF.

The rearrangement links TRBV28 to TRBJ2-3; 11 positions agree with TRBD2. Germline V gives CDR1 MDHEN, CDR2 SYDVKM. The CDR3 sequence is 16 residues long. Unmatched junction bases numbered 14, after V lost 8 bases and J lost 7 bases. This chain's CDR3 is CASEDFGLAGRYTQYF. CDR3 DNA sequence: TGTGCCAGCGAAGACTTCGGACTAGCGGGTCGATATACGCAGTATTTT.

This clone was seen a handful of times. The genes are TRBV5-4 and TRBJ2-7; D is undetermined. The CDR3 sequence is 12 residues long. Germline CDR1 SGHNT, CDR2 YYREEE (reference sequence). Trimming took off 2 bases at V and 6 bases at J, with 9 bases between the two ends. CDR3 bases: TGTGCCAGCAGCTTACCCAGTTTCGAGCAGTACTTC. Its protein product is CASSLPSFEQYF. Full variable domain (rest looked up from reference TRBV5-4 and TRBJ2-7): ETGVTQSPTHLIKTRGQQVTLRCSSQSGHNTVSWYQQALGQGPQFIFQYYREEENGRGNFPPRFSGLQFPNYSSELNVNALELDDSALYLCASSLPSFEQYFGPGTRLTVT.

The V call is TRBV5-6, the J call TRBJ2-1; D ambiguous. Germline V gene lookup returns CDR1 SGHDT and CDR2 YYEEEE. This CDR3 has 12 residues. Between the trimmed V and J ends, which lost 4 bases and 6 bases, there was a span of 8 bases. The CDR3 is CASSNWANEQFF. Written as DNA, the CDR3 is TGTGCCAGCAGCAATTGGGCCAATGAGCAGTTCTTC.

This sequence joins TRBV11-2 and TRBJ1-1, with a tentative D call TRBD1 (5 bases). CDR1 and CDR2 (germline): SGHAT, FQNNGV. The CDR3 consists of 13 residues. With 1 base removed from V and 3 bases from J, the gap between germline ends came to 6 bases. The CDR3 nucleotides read TGTGCCAGCAGCTTAGGGGGGGACACTGAAGCTTTCTTT. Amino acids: CASSLGGDTEAFF.